The next 29 T cell receptor beta chains were all read from a single sample in a study of beta chain features in type 1 diabetes (dated by TCRdb to 2016 to 2019). Findings and caveats that apply to the study as a whole: Type 1 diabetes patients showed a moderate but significant shortening of TCRB CDR3 length in all four CD4+ subsets.

The library was built by means of the immunoSEQ multiplex PCR assay. The High Capacity cDNA Reverse Transcription Kit was used to reverse transcribe all of the isolated RNA, meaning that expressed TCRB transcripts were what got sequenced. As stored in TCRdb, this immuneACCESS dataset retains in-frame rearrangements with V and J assigned. A fraction of the clones does not appear; measured against another copy, unresolved V genes explain less than half of the discrepancy, and the remainder lacks a known reason. The sample table contains some 640,000 clones; only one count was recorded for about 14% of them. Approximately 0.042% of the sample is in the top ten clones. Their target antigens are unknown. The sample was naive CD4+ T cells from blood. The cell subset or site label for this specimen denotes: true naive CD4+ T cells. These receptors came from a man aged 18 to 35 with type 1 diabetes.

The table lists this clone with a few counts. The chain joins TRBV7-9 to TRBJ2-7, with 9 bases matching TRBD2. The trim removed 5 bases at V and 2 bases at J, leaving 10 bases unmatched. Germline V gives CDR1 SEHNR, CDR2 FQNEAQ (reference sequence). The CDR3 contains 16 residues. CDR3 residues: CASSRETSGQAYEQYF. The CDR3 coding sequence is TGTGCCAGCAGCCGAGAGACTAGCGGACAGGCCTACGAGCAGTACTTC.

The chain uses TRBV30 and TRBJ1-2, with D unclear. Germline lookup yields CDR1 GTSNPN and CDR2 SVGIG (reference sequence). The CDR3 runs 10 residues. V gave up 2 bases and J gave up 8 bases, with 6 bases separating them. CDR3 region: CAWSSNGYTF. For the CDR3, the DNA is TGTGCCTGGAGTTCCAACGGCTACACCTTC.

This clone appeared a few times. The V and J genes are TRBV21-1 and TRBJ2-1. TRBV21-1 corresponds to a pseudogene. There are 19 residues in the CDR3. CDR3 region: CASSKALNRRASSYNEQFF. The CDR3 bases are TGTGCCAGCAGCAAAGCGCTGAACCGACGGGCGAGCTCCTACAATGAGCAGTTCTTC.

The gene calls are TRBV2 and TRBJ2-4, with D possibly being TRBD1 (6 bases). The V and J ends lost 3 bases and 8 bases respectively, with 8 bases between them. The germline V gene encodes CDR1 SNHLY and CDR2 FYNNEI. The CDR3 consists of 12 residues. CDR3 region: CASSDPGDIQYF. The CDR3 nucleotides read TGTGCCAGCAGTGACCCAGGGGACATTCAGTACTTC.

This chain connects TRBV4-3 to TRBJ2-6; D may be TRBD1 (5 bases). CDR1 is LGHNA, CDR2 YSLEER, per germline. The CDR3 is made up of 15 amino acids. Trimming shortened V by 1 base and J by 2 bases, and 6 bases separated the two germline ends. Here the CDR3 DNA reads TGCGCCAGCAGCCAAGTAGGGGCTGGGGCCAACGTCCTGACTTTC. Protein product: CASSQVGAGANVLTF.

This clone was recorded a few times. Additional DNA sequences in this sample encode the identical CDR3. The chain employs TRBV29-1 and TRBJ1-1; D unclear. The V and J ends lost 3 bases and 5 bases respectively, with 10 bases between them. The CDR3 is 12 amino acids. Germline CDR1 is SQVTM and CDR2 is ANQGSEA. The chain's CDR3 is CSVDPAGTEAFF. The CDR3 nucleotides are TGCAGCGTTGACCCGGCTGGTACTGAAGCTTTCTTT.

This chain uses TRBV7-2 with TRBJ1-2, with D unresolved. The germline gives CDR1 SGHTA, CDR2 FQGNSA. Trimming took off 6 bases at V and 1 base at J, with 12 bases between the two ends. The CDR3 sequence is 14 residues long. CDR3 loop: CASSEGRFNYGYTF. In nucleotides, the CDR3 is TGTGCCAGCAGTGAAGGCAGATTTAACTATGGCTACACCTTC.

Only a few counts were recorded for this clone. The chain is built from TRBV5-4 and TRBJ1-1, with 7 nucleotides matching TRBD1. There are 14 residues in the CDR3. The V segment lost 3 bases and the J segment 1 base; nucleotides outside the gene matches: 3. The germline CDR1 and CDR2 sequences are SGHNT and YYREEE (reference sequence). The CDR3, as DNA: TGTGCCAGCAGCTCACAGGGGCGGAACACTGAAGCTTTCTTT. It is translated as CASSSQGRNTEAFF.

About this clone itself: This sample also contains other DNA sequences that code for the same CDR3. The chain joins TRBV5-1 to TRBJ2-1, with D possibly being TRBD2 (5 bases). From germline, CDR1 is SGHRS and CDR2 YFSETQ. The CDR3 runs 14 residues. V lost 4 bases and J lost 4, with 12 bases in between. CDR3 in amino acids: CASSPTSGYNEQFF. The CDR3 DNA is TGCGCCAGCAGCCCAACAAGCGGATACAATGAGCAGTTCTTC.

This clone has just a few counts. J is TRBJ2-5 and V is TRBV10-3; no clear D. There are 13 residues in the CDR3. Between the trimmed V and J ends, which lost 4 bases and 1 base, there was a span of 7 bases. Looked up from germline, CDR1 is ENHRY and CDR2 is SYGVKD. This CDR3 is CAISAGGQETQYF. CDR3 nucleotide sequence: TGTGCCATCAGTGCCGGCGGCCAAGAGACCCAGTACTTC.

This clone was seen only a few times. The CDR3: CASSFGLGGSTYEQYF. The CDR3 nucleotides read TGTGCCAGCAGCTTCGGTCTTGGGGGTTCGACCTACGAGCAGTACTTC. V and J are TRBV5-4 and TRBJ2-7; TRBD1 or TRBD2 may be the D gene (5 bases each). V lost 2 bases, J lost 2 bases, and 17 bases lay in between. This CDR3 spans 16 amino acids. CDR1 is SGHNT, CDR2 YYREEE, per germline (reference sequence).

This clone was observed a few times. V is TRBV30 and J is TRBJ2-3; a weak D match, TRBD1 (6 bases). Germline assignment: CDR1 GTSNPN and CDR2 SVGIG (reference sequence). The CDR3 has 13 residues. Trimming took off 4 bases at V and 6 bases at J, with 14 bases between the two ends. This CDR3 is CAWNDRRSDTQYF. CDR3 nucleotide sequence: TGTGCCTGGAACGACAGGAGATCTGATACGCAGTATTTT.

The CDR3 nucleotides are TGCGCCAGCAGCTTCCAGCGGGGTGAGCAGTACTTC. Amino acid sequence: CASSFQRGEQYF. The V call is TRBV5-1, the J call TRBJ2-7; 7 bases are shared with TRBD2. Trimming took 2 bases from V and 7 from J; bases not matched to a gene: 3. Germline CDR1 SGHRS, CDR2 YFSETQ. The CDR3 covers 12 residues.

This clone was recorded a few times. The chain employs TRBV5-4 and TRBJ1-2; D gene ambiguous. V gave up 4 bases and J gave up 8 bases, with 15 bases separating them. The CDR3 runs to 13 residues. Germline V CDR1 and CDR2: SGHNT, YYREEE (reference sequence). The CDR3 bases are TGTGCCAGCAGCACCGAAACATTTGGGGGCTACACCTTC. It is translated as CASSTETFGGYTF.

Only a few counts were recorded for this clone. The sample has other DNA sequences that encode this CDR3 too. The CDR3 DNA is TGTGCCAGCAGCTTAGTTGGCAAAGAGACCCAGTACTTC. It translates to CASSLVGKETQYF. The V and J genes are TRBV7-2 and TRBJ2-5; D is undetermined. V dropped 1 base and J dropped 3 bases, with 6 bases sitting between them. CDR3 size: 13 residues. The germline CDR1 and CDR2 sequences are SGHTA and FQGNSA.

V is TRBV29-1 and J is TRBJ1-1; TRBD1 aligns across 7 bases. The J segment lost 6 bases and the V segment lost 7 bases, leaving 8 bases of the junction unmatched. There are 12 residues in the CDR3. CDR1 is SQVTM and CDR2 is ANQGSEA in the germline V gene. Here the CDR3 reads CSAQRTGPEAFF. Here the CDR3 DNA reads TGCAGCGCCCAAAGGACAGGCCCTGAAGCTTTCTTT.

This clone was picked up a small number of times. The chain uses TRBV7-9 and TRBJ2-6; D gene ambiguous. This CDR3 has 17 amino acids. CDR1 and CDR2 from the germline V gene are SEHNR and FQNEAQ (reference sequence). V lost 4 bases and J 0 bases, leaving 13 bases between the germline ends. In DNA, the CDR3 is TGTGCCAGCAGCTCATCCTGGGCCCACTCTGGGGCCAACGTCCTGACTTTC. It translates to CASSSSWAHSGANVLTF.

This chain links TRBV9 with TRBJ2-3; 11 nucleotides align to TRBD2. CDR1 and CDR2 from the germline V gene are SGDLS and YYNGEE. The CDR3 contains 16 residues. The J segment lost 4 bases and the V segment lost 4 bases, leaving 8 bases of the junction unmatched. The CDR3: CASSPRLAGLPDTQYF. CDR3 nucleotides: TGTGCCAGCAGCCCGCGACTAGCGGGGCTGCCAGATACGCAGTATTTT.

This chain links TRBV6-1 with TRBJ2-1, with D perhaps TRBD1 (8 bases). Trimming shortened V by 4 bases and J by 7 bases, and 20 bases separated the two germline ends. The CDR3 runs to 16 residues. Germline CDR1 and CDR2: MNHNS and SASEGT. CDR3 bases: TGTGCCAGCAGTGTCCCTAGCGGACAGGGCGGGAATGAGCAGTTCTTC. Encoded protein: CASSVPSGQGGNEQFF.

In this sample, this clone turned up a few times. The genes are TRBV6-1 and TRBJ1-2; perhaps TRBD1 as D (5 bases). Trimming stripped 2 bases from V and 2 bases from J, with 12 bases between. The germline V gene encodes CDR1 MNHNS and CDR2 SASEGT. The CDR3 sequence is 15 residues long. CDR3 bases: TGTGCCAGCAGTGAACCCAGGGTGGGGAACTATGGCTACACCTTC. Amino acids: CASSEPRVGNYGYTF.

This rearrangement joins TRBV30 to TRBJ1-4; 9 bases line up with TRBD1. Per the germline V gene, CDR1 is GTSNPN and CDR2 is SVGIG (reference sequence). CDR3 length equals 15 residues. Trimming at V came to 0 bases and at J to 7 bases, leaving 6 bases not matched to a gene. CDR3 loop: CAWSVQGTGSEKLFF. The CDR3 DNA follows: TGTGCCTGGAGTGTACAGGGGACAGGGTCTGAAAAACTGTTTTTT.

This clone was seen more than once but under ten times. The rearrangement links TRBV5-1 to TRBJ2-3, with a possible D match to TRBD1 (5 bases). The CDR3 length is 14 residues. Germline V gives CDR1 SGHRS, CDR2 YFSETQ. The V and J ends lost 4 bases and 5 bases respectively, with 14 bases between them. CDR3 nucleotide sequence: TGCGCCAGCAGCCTACCTGCTCAGGGAGATACGCAGTATTTT. It translates to CASSLPAQGDTQYF.

The sample holds a few counts of this clone. The J gene is TRBJ2-7, the V gene TRBV27, with 8 bases that match TRBD1. This CDR3 spans 15 amino acids. Per the germline V gene, CDR1 is MNHEY and CDR2 is SMNVEV (reference sequence). Trimming at V came to 5 bases and at J to 0 bases, leaving 6 bases not matched to a gene. CDR3 residues: CASSPGQASSYEQYF. The CDR3 DNA reads TGTGCCAGCAGTCCGGGACAGGCGAGCTCCTACGAGCAGTACTTC.

The chain links TRBV7-2 to TRBJ1-5; maybe TRBD1 (5 bases). The V gene's germline CDR1 is SGHTA and CDR2 FQGNSA. The CDR3 extends over 13 amino acids. The V end lost 3 bases, the J end lost 5 bases, and 8 bases lay between the germline ends. CDR3 DNA: TGTGCCAGCAGCTTGGGAGGGGATCAGCCCCAGCATTTT. Residues: CASSLGGDQPQHF.

This clone was seen only a few times. J is TRBJ2-4 and V is TRBV19; weak D call: TRBD1 (6 bases). V shed 5 bases and J shed 0 bases, with 20 bases lying between them. The CDR3 totals 18 residues. Germline values: CDR1 LNHDA, CDR2 SQIVND (reference sequence). CDR3 protein: CASSAPPDSYIAKNIQYF. CDR3 coding DNA: TGTGCCAGTAGTGCACCGCCGGACAGTTATATAGCCAAAAACATTCAGTACTTC.

This clone was seen a handful of times. CDR3 DNA: TGTGCCAGCAGCTTGGGTCCGACCGGGACAGGGGTTCAGCCCCAGCATTTT. Amino acid sequence: CASSLGPTGTGVQPQHF. The gene calls are TRBV5-4 and TRBJ1-5; the match to TRBD1 covers 10 bases. The trim removed 0 bases at V and 6 bases at J, leaving 9 bases unmatched. Germline lookup yields CDR1 SGHNT and CDR2 YYREEE (reference sequence). The CDR3 length is 17 residues.

This clone turned up a few times. The V call is TRBV15, the J call TRBJ1-1; D not resolved. V was trimmed by 0 bases and J by 0 bases, leaving 5 bases between them. CDR1 is LNHNV, CDR2 YYDKDF, per germline (reference sequence). The CDR3 contains 14 residues. The CDR3 spells CATSRDGLNTEAFF. In nucleotides, the CDR3 is TGTGCCACCAGCAGAGATGGGTTGAACACTGAAGCTTTCTTT.

This clone has ten or more counts. The CDR3 is CASSQDLLEQFF. DNA of the CDR3: TGTGCCAGCAGCCAAGATCTGCTTGAGCAGTTCTTC. The J gene is TRBJ2-1, the V gene TRBV4-2, with unresolved D. CDR1 is LGHNA, CDR2 YNFKEQ, per germline. The V gene lost 0 bases and the J gene lost 9 bases, with 6 bases spanning the gap. There are 12 residues in the CDR3.

The chain joins TRBV28 to TRBJ1-4, with D maybe TRBD1 (5 bases). CDR1 MDHEN and CDR2 SYDVKM come from the germline V gene. Trimming cost V 7 bases and J 5 bases, with 17 bases left between them. There are 15 residues in the CDR3. The CDR3 loop is CASTPGAVLNEKLFF. In DNA, the CDR3 is TGTGCCAGCACCCCTGGGGCAGTCCTAAATGAAAAACTGTTTTTT.